Presented here are 31 T cell receptor beta chains from one specimen sequenced in a study of breast tumors, draining lymph nodes, adjacent tissues. TCRdb re-called the multiplex PCR reads through MiXCR, storing one row per CDR3 protein. This table has 130,000 or so distinct CDR3 sequences, approximately 29% appearing once. Breast cancer patients provided tissue from their axillary draining lymph nodes. Sequenced material: axillary lymph node tissue. Every receptor here comes from a female donor with breast cancer. Some clones in this sample may be carry-over from other donors' samples.

This clonotype came up many times. Mismatch with germline at one junction end may stem from a read error. This sequence joins TRBV7-2 and TRBJ1-2; TRBD1 matches 8 bases. The CDR3 runs 15 residues. Germline V lookup: CDR1 SGHTA, CDR2 FQGNSA. CDR3 nucleotides: TGTGCCAGCAGCCCACAGGGGGACGCGAACTATGGCTACCCCTTC. Protein: CASSPQGDANYGYPF.

This clonotype was observed at least ten times. A much larger clone sits a single nucleotide away, making a read error possible. This rearrangement joins TRBV20-1 to TRBJ2-5; 8 positions match TRBD2. Germline V gives CDR1 DFQATT, CDR2 SNEGSKA (reference sequence). V lost 4 bases, J lost 7 bases, and 11 bases stayed unmatched. The CDR3 is made up of 14 amino acids. CDR3 DNA: TGCAGTGCTACAGCAGGACTAGCCGGAGCGACCCAGTACTTC. Protein product: CSATAGLAGATQYF.

This clonotype was detected many times. This sequence joins TRBV6-1 and TRBJ1-6; perhaps TRBD1 as D (6 bases). The CDR3 loop spans 15 amino acids. Germline V gene sequence: CDR1 MNHNS, CDR2 SASEGT. Trimming pared 6 bases from V and 7 bases from J, leaving 16 bases between. The CDR3 region is CASRANREMNSPLHF. The CDR3 nucleotides are TGTGCCAGCAGGGCAAACAGGGAAATGAATTCACCCCTCCACTTT.

This clonotype has at least ten counts. This sequence joins TRBV3-1 and TRBJ1-6, with a tentative D call TRBD1 (6 bases). The V end was cut by 1 base, the J end by 6 bases, with 10 bases between. The CDR3 spans 15 residues. The V gene's germline CDR1 is LGHDT and CDR2 YNNKEL (reference sequence). CDR3: CASSQVIGGNSPLHF. DNA for the CDR3: TGTGCCAGCAGCCAAGTAATAGGGGGTAATTCACCCCTCCACTTT.

The rearrangement links TRBV29-1 to TRBJ1-2; possible D gene TRBD1, 5 bases. This CDR3 has 12 amino acids. Germline lookup yields CDR1 SQVTM and CDR2 ANQGSEA. V gave up 2 bases and J gave up 4 bases, with 8 bases separating them. The CDR3 DNA sequence: TGCAGCGTTGAACAGGGCGCCTATGGCTACACCTTC. This encodes CSVEQGAYGYTF.

This clonotype has at least ten counts. The chain recombines TRBV12-5 with TRBJ2-2; TRBD1 is a possible D gene (6 bases). The CDR3 totals 13 residues. Trimming removed 7 bases at V and 5 bases at J, with 11 bases between. Per germline, CDR1 LGHNT and CDR2 FRNRAP. Here the CDR3 DNA reads TGTGCTAGTGCCGCAGGGGTGACCGGGGAGCTGTTTTTT. Translating gives CASAAGVTGELFF.

This clonotype was seen more than once but under ten times. J is TRBJ1-2 and V is TRBV20-1, with D hard to call. The CDR3 covers 15 residues. V gave up 3 bases and J gave up 7 bases, with 21 bases separating them. Looked up from germline, CDR1 is DFQATT and CDR2 is SNEGSKA (reference sequence). CDR3 nucleotide sequence: TGCAGTGCTAGGCTCTCCGGAGAGGGCGCCGCTGGCTACACCTTC. It specifies CSARLSGEGAAGYTF.

As regards this clonotype: A much larger clonotype is one base distant, so this may be a read error. The chain uses TRBV6-1 and TRBJ2-1; 9 bases map to TRBD1. The J segment lost 9 bases and the V segment lost 5 bases, leaving 11 bases of the junction unmatched. Germline loops: CDR1 MNHNS, CDR2 SASEGT. The CDR3 totals 15 residues. CDR3 protein: CASSQKQGAPPEQFF. DNA for the CDR3: TGTGCCAGCAGTCAAAAACAGGGGGCGCCCCCTGAGCAGTTCTTC.

With respect to this clonotype: A read error may be the cause here, since a much bigger clone is one base away. This sequence joins TRBV5-1 and TRBJ1-5; D is ambiguous. This CDR3 spans 14 amino acids. From germline, CDR1 is SGHRS and CDR2 YFSETQ. The CDR3 sequence: CASSLVGDNHPQHF. The DNA for the CDR3 is TGCGCCAGCAGCTTGGTTGGGGATAATCACCCCCAGCATTTT.

This clonotype appeared many times. The V call is TRBV11-2, the J call TRBJ2-5; 14 nucleotides align to TRBD2. This CDR3 is built from 17 residues. CDR1 is SGHAT, CDR2 FQNNGV, per germline. J gave up 5 bases and V 0 bases, and 5 bases lay outside the gene matches. The CDR3, as DNA: TGTGCCAGCAGCTTAGAGGGGACTAGCGGGGGTGGGGAGACCCAGTACTTC. It encodes CASSLEGTSGGGETQYF.

Note on this clonotype: One end of the junction fails to match germline, which may point to a read error. This chain links TRBV5-1 with TRBJ1-4; D possibly corresponds to TRBD1 (6 bases). CDR1 SGHRS and CDR2 YFSETQ come from the germline V gene. The CDR3 is 15 residues long. The CDR3 here is CASSADSSTNEELLF. In nucleotides, the CDR3 is TGCGCCAGCAGCGCGGACAGTTCAACTAATGAAGAACTGCTTTTT.

The chain recombines TRBV20-1 with TRBJ2-1, with 9 bases lining up with TRBD2. CDR1 and CDR2 (germline): DFQATT, SNEGSKA (reference sequence). The CDR3 loop spans 14 amino acids. The ends lost 6 bases at V and 6 bases at J; junction bases unmatched: 9. CDR3 sequence: CSALPGLASNEQFF. The DNA of the CDR3 is TGCAGTGCCCTACCAGGACTAGCGTCCAATGAGCAGTTCTTC.

In its sample, this clonotype was seen many times. V and J are TRBV20-1 and TRBJ2-5; 9 bases map to TRBD2. There are 16 residues in the CDR3. V shed 3 bases and J 1 base; nucleotides not matched to a gene: 9. Germline V gives CDR1 DFQATT, CDR2 SNEGSKA (reference sequence). The CDR3 DNA follows: TGCAGTGCTAGCCGATCGGCGGGGGGGCTCCAAGAGACCCAGTACTTC. This translates into CSASRSAGGLQETQYF.

This clonotype was counted many times. V is TRBV20-1 and J is TRBJ2-5, with 7 bases matching TRBD1. V shed 6 bases and J 4 bases; nucleotides not matched to a gene: 2. There are 11 residues in the CDR3. Germline V gene lookup returns CDR1 DFQATT and CDR2 SNEGSKA (reference sequence). This chain's CDR3 is CSARDRETQYF. CDR3 nucleotides: TGCAGTGCCCGGGACAGAGAGACCCAGTACTTC.

Of note for this clonotype: The CDR3 carries no conserved terminal phenylalanine or tryptophan, so it likely arises from a read error. The chain couples TRBV28 to TRBJ1-2; unclear D gene. The germline CDR1 and CDR2 sequences are MDHEN and SYDVKM. V was pared by 6 bases and J by 0 bases, with 14 bases between. The CDR3 extends over 15 amino acids. The CDR3 nucleotides read TGTGCCAGCAGCAGAGCCGGACGGCCTAACTATGGCTACACCTCC. This codes for CASSRAGRPNYGYTS.

The chain is built from TRBV29-1 and TRBJ2-5; possibly TRBD2 for D (7 bases). CDR3 length equals 14 residues. Trimming pared 4 bases from V and 5 bases from J, leaving 17 bases between. The germline gives CDR1 SQVTM, CDR2 ANQGSEA. The CDR3 nucleotides are TGCAGCGTTGTATCAGAGGGGGGGATGGAGACCCAGTACTTC. This gives the protein CSVVSEGGMETQYF.

V is TRBV2 and J is TRBJ1-6; D is possibly TRBD1 (5 bases). The CDR3 loop spans 16 amino acids. V gave up 5 bases and J gave up 7 bases, with 18 bases separating them. CDR1 and CDR2 (germline): SNHLY, FYNNEI. This CDR3 is CASSLGQVATNSPLHF. The CDR3 DNA reads TGTGCCAGCAGTCTCGGACAAGTAGCTACGAATTCACCCCTCCACTTT.

The chain uses TRBV9 and TRBJ2-3, with TRBD1 as a possible D gene (6 bases). The CDR3 length is 14 residues. Trimming shortened V by 4 bases and J by 8 bases, and 17 bases separated the two germline ends. Germline assignment: CDR1 SGDLS and CDR2 YYNGEE. The DNA of the CDR3 is TGTGCCAGCAGCTCGACCTCAGGGGCGGGTACGCAGTATTTT. Its protein product is CASSSTSGAGTQYF.

The rearrangement links TRBV7-9 to TRBJ2-3, with TRBD1 as a possible D gene (6 bases). Germline values: CDR1 SEHNR, CDR2 FQNEAQ (reference sequence). V was clipped by 5 bases and J by 2 bases, with 14 bases between them. CDR3 length equals 15 residues. In DNA form, the CDR3 reads TGTGCCAGCAGCCAAGACCGGGACACCACAGATACGCAGTATTTT. Translation gives CASSQDRDTTDTQYF.

The sample holds many counts of this clonotype. The chain couples TRBV7-8 to TRBJ1-4, with D possibly TRBD1 on 5 matching bases. V was shortened by 4 bases and J by 4 bases, with 25 bases between the two germline ends. Per germline, CDR1 SGHVS and CDR2 FQNEAQ. This CDR3 comprises 19 residues. CDR3: CASSSSGGGRLTFNEKLFF. As DNA, the CDR3 is TGTGCCAGCAGCTCCAGCGGGGGGGGACGACTCACCTTTAATGAAAAACTGTTTTTT.

This clonotype was found many times. V and J are TRBV7-9 and TRBJ1-2, with D possibly TRBD1 on 5 matching bases. Trimming removed 7 bases at V and 7 bases at J, with 16 bases between. The CDR3 consists of 13 residues. The V gene's germline CDR1 is SEHNR and CDR2 FQNEAQ (reference sequence). DNA for the CDR3: TGTGCCAGCACCCCAAACGGGGGTGTTGGCTACACCTTC. Translating it yields CASTPNGGVGYTF.

The chain is built from TRBV20-1 and TRBJ2-3; either TRBD1 or TRBD2 may fit D (6 bases each). This CDR3 comprises 12 residues. The ends were cut back, 4 bases at V and 11 bases at J, with 16 bases in the middle. CDR1 DFQATT and CDR2 SNEGSKA come from the germline V gene (reference sequence). CDR3 bases: TGCAGTGCTACCAGGGGAGGCAATGAGCAGTATTTT. As protein: CSATRGGNEQYF.

This clonotype was detected ten times or more. CDR3 DNA sequence: TGCGCCAGCAGCCAAGTACTGGTGGGGCGGGGGTACAATGAGCAGTTCTTC. It specifies CASSQVLVGRGYNEQFF. V and J are TRBV4-1 and TRBJ2-1, with 7 bases aligning to TRBD2. The CDR3 has 17 residues. Germline lookup yields CDR1 MGHRA and CDR2 YSYEKL. With 1 base clipped from V and 4 bases from J, the junction kept 10 bases outside the gene matches.

The table lists this clonotype with many counts. J is TRBJ1-3 and V is TRBV7-8, with D hard to call. The V end lost 5 bases, the J end lost 0 bases, and 26 bases lay between the germline ends. Germline loops: CDR1 SGHVS, CDR2 FQNEAQ. The CDR3 has 20 residues. The CDR3 nucleotides read TGTGCCAGCAGCCTTTACCCCCGAACATTTCAGATTCGCTCTGGAAACACCATATATTTT. It yields the protein CASSLYPRTFQIRSGNTIYF.

At least ten counts were recorded for this clonotype. The chain has TRBV27 and TRBJ1-4; 7 bases match TRBD1. Germline lookup yields CDR1 MNHEY and CDR2 SMNVEV (reference sequence). This CDR3 contains 17 residues. The V gene end was trimmed by 6 bases and the J gene end by 3 bases; junction bases not matched to a gene: 13. Here the CDR3 DNA reads TGTGCCAGCAGATCGTGGTATAAGGGGGCCGCTAATGAAAAACTGTTTTTT. It codes for CASRSWYKGAANEKLFF.

Remarks on this clonotype: In this CDR3 the conserved last residue, phenylalanine or tryptophan, is missing, so a read error is likely. V gene TRBV28 combines with J gene TRBJ2-7, with D unclear. The CDR3 totals 13 residues. Per the germline V gene, CDR1 is MDHEN and CDR2 is SYDVKM. The germline V and J ends were trimmed by 2 bases and 4 bases, with 9 bases remaining between them. CDR3 region: CASSLVGIYEQYS. The DNA for the CDR3 is TGTGCCAGCAGTTTAGTAGGGATATACGAGCAGTACTCC.

This clonotype appeared a few times. The rearrangement uses TRBV5-6 and TRBJ2-3, with 7 bases aligning to TRBD2. J gave up 3 bases and V 0 bases, and 4 bases lay outside the gene matches. The CDR3 is 15 amino acids. Per germline, CDR1 SGHDT and CDR2 YYEEEE. CDR3 coding DNA: TGTGCCAGCAGCTTGGGGGGGGGGAGAACAGATACGCAGTATTTT. This codes for CASSLGGGRTDTQYF.

The chain links TRBV11-2 to TRBJ1-1, with 7 bases identical to TRBD1. Trimming cost V 5 bases and J 10 bases; bases outside gene matches: 13. CDR3 length: 14 amino acids. Germline V gene data show CDR1 as SGHAT and CDR2 as FQNNGV. This chain's CDR3 is CASSPPGDSKRAFF. CDR3 in DNA: TGTGCCAGCAGCCCGCCTGGGGACAGTAAGAGAGCTTTCTTT.

This clonotype has a count of ten or more. The CDR3: CSAYDRGRPGNTIYF. The CDR3 DNA reads as TGCAGTGCTTACGACAGGGGGCGCCCTGGAAACACCATATATTTT. V gene TRBV20-1 combines with J gene TRBJ1-3; 10 bases fit TRBD1. This CDR3 is built from 15 residues. Germline CDR1 reads DFQATT; CDR2 reads SNEGSKA (reference sequence). Trimming at V came to 5 bases and at J to 2 bases, leaving 6 bases not matched to a gene.

This clonotype was observed at least ten times. J is TRBJ1-3 and V is TRBV12-3 or TRBV12-4, with D possibly TRBD1 on 5 matching bases. CDR3 length: 19 residues. Trimming shortened V by 5 bases and J by 3 bases, and 26 bases separated the two germline ends. The CDR3: CASSPGIGAGLDFGNTIYF. The CDR3 DNA reads TGTGCCAGCAGTCCTGGGATTGGGGCAGGGCTGGACTTTGGAAACACCATATATTTT.

On this clonotype: In this CDR3 the conserved last residue, phenylalanine or tryptophan, is missing, so a read error is likely. The chain recombines TRBV5-1 with TRBJ1-6; TRBD1 agrees at 10 bases. This CDR3 region has 16 residues. Germline assignment: CDR1 SGHRS and CDR2 YFSETQ. Trimming cost V 7 bases and J 6 bases; bases outside gene matches: 10. The CDR3 sequence is CASGEGDRGANSPLHV. CDR3 coding DNA: TGCGCCAGCGGAGAGGGGGACAGGGGAGCTAATTCACCCCTCCACGTT.